The present T cell receptor (beta chain) was sequenced within a study of blood T cell repertoires in COVID-19. The overall study: The samples span acute and convalescent COVID-19 from the United States, Italy and Spain. PBMCs, B-cell-depleted T cells, or T cells were the source of the cDNA or gDNA that made up the material.

Per the authors' pipeline: Amplification from reference gene primers served as the basis for estimated nucleated cell counts. Sequencing was performed with immunoSEQ multiplex PCR; in TCRdb, only in-frame clones are kept and a portion is missing. V and J calls and clone size follow that table, whereas D and trimming were derived from the DNA. The sample shows 170,000 or so clones, approximately 86% of them seen only once. The V end was cut by 6 bases, the J end by 0 bases, with 14 bases between. Germline V gene data show CDR1 as MRHNA and CDR2 as SNTAGT. This CDR3 comprises 15 residues. Seattle enrolled patients during active infection and tracked them longitudinally.

The sequenced material came from peripheral blood. This clonotype originated in a man aged 55 to 69 with COVID-19, enrolled during active disease. The chain combines TRBV6-4 with TRBJ1-1; weak D call: TRBD1 (5 bases). The CDR3 DNA follows: TGTGCCAGCAGAGACAGCAAGAAGATGAACACTGAAGCTTTCTTT. Translation gives CASRDSKKMNTEAFF.